Below are 5 T cell receptor beta chains sequenced from a single sample in a study of cytomegalovirus exposure and HLA in healthy donors. Primers: 60 Vbeta forward and 13 Jbeta reverse. Repertoires were generated with immunoSEQ multiplex PCR, while TCRdb's copy carries only in-frame clones and drops some. The sample lists about 160,000 clones, about 80% occurring once. The sequenced material came from PBMCs. These receptors were collected from a young man in good health and CMV-seropositive.

The V gene is TRBV2, the J gene TRBJ1-2, with TRBD1 identical over 7 bases. J gave up 1 base and V 2 bases, and 7 bases lay outside the gene matches. Per germline, CDR1 SNHLY and CDR2 FYNNEI. The length of the CDR3 is 16 residues. The CDR3: CASSEHRGKNNYGYTF. DNA for the CDR3: TGTGCCAGCAGTGAACACAGGGGAAAGAATAACTATGGCTACACCTTC.

The chain joins TRBV2 to TRBJ1-4; the D gene is possibly TRBD1 (6 bases). This CDR3 comprises 12 residues. Germline lookup yields CDR1 SNHLY and CDR2 FYNNEI. The V end was cut by 3 bases, the J end by 7 bases, with 6 bases between. CDR3 sequence reads: CASSDRGEKLFF. The CDR3 nucleotides read TGTGCCAGCAGTGACAGGGGTGAAAAACTGTTTTTT.

This clone was recorded only once. The chain links TRBV5-4 to TRBJ1-5; D remains unclear. V lost 4 bases to trimming and J lost 5 bases, with 10 bases between them. Germline V gene data show CDR1 as SGHNT and CDR2 as YYREEE (reference sequence). The CDR3 is 13 residues long. CDR3 DNA sequence: TGTGCCAGCAGCCCTGACACCGATCAGCCCCAGCATTTT. Amino acid sequence: CASSPDTDQPQHF.

This clone is a singleton in its sample. The chain uses TRBV5-6 and TRBJ2-1; weak D call: TRBD2 (6 bases). The CDR3 length is 17 residues. V lost 3 bases to trimming and J lost 1 base, with 17 bases between them. Germline CDR1 reads SGHDT; CDR2 reads YYEEEE. CDR3 protein: CASSSSTGGQSYNEQFF. Here the CDR3 DNA reads TGTGCCAGCAGCTCATCAACCGGGGGTCAGTCCTACAATGAGCAGTTCTTC. Variable domain in full (rest from reference TRBV5-6 and TRBJ2-1): DAGVTQSPTHLIKTRGQQVTLRCSPKSGHDTVSWYQQALGQGPQFIFQYYEEEERQRGNFPDRFSGHQFPNYSSELNVNALLLGDSALYLCASSSSTGGQSYNEQFFGPGTRLTVL.

This chain uses TRBV5-1 with TRBJ1-1; 7 nucleotides match TRBD1. In germline, CDR1 is SGHRS, CDR2 YFSETQ. After removal of 7 bases from V and 1 base from J, the junction contained 10 bases not matched to a gene. The CDR3 loop spans 15 amino acids. The CDR3 DNA sequence: TGCGCCAGCTACACAGGGGAAGCGGGGAACACTGAAGCTTTCTTT. This gives the protein CASYTGEAGNTEAFF.